This passage covers 7 T cell receptor beta chains from one sample sequenced in a study of regulatory T cells in long-lasting Graves disease. Time point indicated: newly diagnosed GD, antithyroid drugs for less than 3 months. The TCR library was made from RNA extracted from PBMCs. According to the study, TCR beta libraries were built with iRepertoire HTBI primers and CDR3-region Arm-PCR. In TCRdb, the multiplex PCR reads were re-called with MiXCR into one record per CDR3 protein. The sample shows 580,000 or so distinct CDR3 sequences, more than 15% of them seen only once. The same specimen was also included in a second study, on T cells in Graves' hyperthyroidism and ophthalmopathy.

The sample was peripheral blood mononuclear cells (PBMCs), taken at new diagnosis, from a patient treated with antithyroid drugs. The receptors shown here come from a man between 18 and 35 years old with Graves disease.

The chain joins TRBV5-1 to TRBJ1-2; D might be TRBD1 (6 bases). The CDR3 sequence is 14 residues long. V was trimmed by 4 bases and J by 3 bases, leaving 13 bases between them. The germline gives CDR1 SGHRS, CDR2 YFSETQ. The CDR3 DNA reads TGCGCCAGCAGCGCAGCACAGGGTGACTATGGCTACACCTTC. This gives the protein CASSAAQGDYGYTF.

The CDR3 sequence is CASSSQGDMNTEAFF. DNA for the CDR3: TGCGCCAGCTCATCCCAGGGGGACATGAACACTGAAGCTTTCTTT. The V call is TRBV5-1, the J call TRBJ1-1, with TRBD1 matching over 7 bases. CDR1 is SGHRS and CDR2 is YFSETQ in the germline V gene. This CDR3 region has 15 residues. The junction had 9 bases not matched to a gene; V was cut back by 7 bases and J by 0 bases.

The chain combines TRBV27 with TRBJ2-5; D call uncertain. The germline V and J ends were trimmed by 5 bases and 5 bases, with 15 bases remaining between them. Germline loops: CDR1 MNHEY, CDR2 SMNVEV (reference sequence). The CDR3 is made up of 14 amino acids. CDR3: CASSPQRLWETQYF. In DNA, the CDR3 is TGTGCCAGCAGTCCCCAACGGCTATGGGAGACCCAGTACTTC.

This clonotype was observed a handful of times. The CDR3 protein is CASAQGGSGANVLTF. CDR3 in DNA: TGTGCTAGTGCCCAGGGGGGCTCTGGGGCCAACGTCCTGACTTTC. The chain joins TRBV12-5 to TRBJ2-6, with a tentative D call TRBD1 (7 bases). The length of the CDR3 is 15 residues. The V gene's germline CDR1 is LGHNT and CDR2 FRNRAP. V was clipped by 7 bases and J by 0 bases, with 10 bases between them.

This sequence joins TRBV9 and TRBJ1-2; D is uncertain. Germline V gives CDR1 SGDLS, CDR2 YYNGEE. The ends were cut back, 0 bases at V and 3 bases at J, with 12 bases in the middle. This CDR3 contains 15 residues. Here the CDR3 reads CASSVDSSPDYGYTF. The DNA of the CDR3 is TGTGCCAGCAGCGTAGACAGCAGTCCCGACTATGGCTACACCTTC.

In its sample, this clonotype was seen many times. The chain is built from TRBV29-1 and TRBJ2-1, with a possible D match to TRBD2 (6 bases). Trimming pared 3 bases from V and 9 bases from J, leaving 12 bases between. This CDR3 comprises 12 residues. Germline values: CDR1 SQVTM, CDR2 ANQGSEA. CDR3: CSVDYGSTEQFF. The DNA for the CDR3 is TGCAGCGTTGATTACGGGAGTACTGAGCAGTTCTTC.

This clonotype was seen a few times. This chain uses TRBV10-3 with TRBJ2-1; TRBD2 matches 15 bases. The CDR3 contains 18 residues. After removal of 6 bases from V and 3 bases from J, the junction contained 9 bases not matched to a gene. CDR1 and CDR2 (germline): ENHRY, SYGVKD. CDR3 coding DNA: TGTGCCATCAGAGGGACTAGCGGGAGGCCCCGGGACTACAATGAGCAGTTCTTC. Its protein product is CAIRGTSGRPRDYNEQFF.